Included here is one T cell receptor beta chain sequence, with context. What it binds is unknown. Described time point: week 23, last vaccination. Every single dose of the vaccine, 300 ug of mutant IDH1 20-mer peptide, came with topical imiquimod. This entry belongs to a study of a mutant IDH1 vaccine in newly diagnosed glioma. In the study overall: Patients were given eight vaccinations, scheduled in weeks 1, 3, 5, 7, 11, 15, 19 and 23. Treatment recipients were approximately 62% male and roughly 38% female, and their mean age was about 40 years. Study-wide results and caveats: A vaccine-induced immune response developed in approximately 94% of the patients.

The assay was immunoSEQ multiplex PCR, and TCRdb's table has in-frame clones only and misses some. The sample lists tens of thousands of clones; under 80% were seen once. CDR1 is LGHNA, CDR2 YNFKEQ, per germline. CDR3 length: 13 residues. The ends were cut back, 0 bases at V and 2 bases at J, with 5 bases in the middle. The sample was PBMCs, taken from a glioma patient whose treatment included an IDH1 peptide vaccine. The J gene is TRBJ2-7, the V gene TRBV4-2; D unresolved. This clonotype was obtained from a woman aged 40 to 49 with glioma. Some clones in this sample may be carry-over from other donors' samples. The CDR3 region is CASSQDRTYEQYF. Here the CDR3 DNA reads TGTGCCAGCAGCCAAGATCGGACCTACGAGCAGTACTTC.